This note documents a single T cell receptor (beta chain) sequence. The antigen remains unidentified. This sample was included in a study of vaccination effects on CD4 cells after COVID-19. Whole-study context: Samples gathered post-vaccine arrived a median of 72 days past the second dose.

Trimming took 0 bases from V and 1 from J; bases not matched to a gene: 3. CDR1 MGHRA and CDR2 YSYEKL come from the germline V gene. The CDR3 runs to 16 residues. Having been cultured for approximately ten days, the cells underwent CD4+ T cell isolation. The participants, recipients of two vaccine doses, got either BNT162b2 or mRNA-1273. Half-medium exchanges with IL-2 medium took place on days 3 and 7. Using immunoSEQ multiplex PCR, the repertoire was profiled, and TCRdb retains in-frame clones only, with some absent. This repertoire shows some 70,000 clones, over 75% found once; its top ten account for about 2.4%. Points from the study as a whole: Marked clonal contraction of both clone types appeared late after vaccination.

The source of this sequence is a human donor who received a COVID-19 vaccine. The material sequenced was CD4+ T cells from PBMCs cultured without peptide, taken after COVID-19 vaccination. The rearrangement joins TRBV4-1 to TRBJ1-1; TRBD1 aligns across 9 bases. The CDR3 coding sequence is TGCGCCAGCAGCCAAGATGGACAGGGGAAGAACACTGAAGCTTTCTTT. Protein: CASSQDGQGKNTEAFF.